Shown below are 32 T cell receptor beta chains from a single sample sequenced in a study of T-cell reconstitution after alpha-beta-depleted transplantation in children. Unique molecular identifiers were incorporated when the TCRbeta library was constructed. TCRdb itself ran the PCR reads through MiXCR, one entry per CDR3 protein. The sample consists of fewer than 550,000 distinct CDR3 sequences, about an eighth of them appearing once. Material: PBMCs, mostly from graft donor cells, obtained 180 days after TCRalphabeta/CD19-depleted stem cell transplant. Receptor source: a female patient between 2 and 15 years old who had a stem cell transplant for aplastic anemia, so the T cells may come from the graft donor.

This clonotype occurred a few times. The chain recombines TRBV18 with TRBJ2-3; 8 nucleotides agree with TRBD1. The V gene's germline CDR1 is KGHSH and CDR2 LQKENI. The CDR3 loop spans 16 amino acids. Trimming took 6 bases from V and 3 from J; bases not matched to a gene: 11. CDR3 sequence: CASSVDRGISTDTQYF. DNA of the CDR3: TGTGCCAGCTCGGTTGACAGGGGAATAAGTACAGATACGCAGTATTTT. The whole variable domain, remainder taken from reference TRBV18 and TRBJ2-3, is NAGVMQNPRHLVRRRGQEARLRCSPMKGHSHVYWYRQLPEEGLKFMVYLQKENIIDESGMPKERFSAEFPKEGPSILRIQQVVRGDSAAYFCASSVDRGISTDTQYFGPGTRLTVL.

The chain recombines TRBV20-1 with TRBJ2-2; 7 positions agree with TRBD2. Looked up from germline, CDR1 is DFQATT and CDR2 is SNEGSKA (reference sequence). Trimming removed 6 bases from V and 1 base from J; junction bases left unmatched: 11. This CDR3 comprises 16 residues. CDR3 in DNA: TGCAGTGCCTTAACTGGGGCGGGAGTGAACACCGGGGAGCTGTTTTTT. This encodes CSALTGAGVNTGELFF.

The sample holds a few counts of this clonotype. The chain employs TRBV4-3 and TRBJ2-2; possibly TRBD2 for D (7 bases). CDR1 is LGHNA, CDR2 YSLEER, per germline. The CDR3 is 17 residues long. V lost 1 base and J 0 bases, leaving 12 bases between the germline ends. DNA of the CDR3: TGCGCCAGCAGCCAAGCCAGGGGAGGGCCGAACACCGGGGAGCTGTTTTTT. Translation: CASSQARGGPNTGELFF.

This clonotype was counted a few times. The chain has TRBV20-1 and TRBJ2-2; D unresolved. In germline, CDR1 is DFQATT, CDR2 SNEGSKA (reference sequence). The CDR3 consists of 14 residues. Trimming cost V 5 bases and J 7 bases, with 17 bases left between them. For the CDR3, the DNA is TGCAGTGCTCCTTTCCGGGCCGCGAACGGGGAGCTGTTTTTT. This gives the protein CSAPFRAANGELFF.

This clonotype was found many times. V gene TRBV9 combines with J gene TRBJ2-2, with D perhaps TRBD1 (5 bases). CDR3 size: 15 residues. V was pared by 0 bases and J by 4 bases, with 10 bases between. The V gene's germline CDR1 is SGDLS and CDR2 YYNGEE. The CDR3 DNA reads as TGTGCCAGCAGCGTAGCAGCAGGGTTCACCGGGGAGCTGTTTTTT. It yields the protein CASSVAAGFTGELFF.

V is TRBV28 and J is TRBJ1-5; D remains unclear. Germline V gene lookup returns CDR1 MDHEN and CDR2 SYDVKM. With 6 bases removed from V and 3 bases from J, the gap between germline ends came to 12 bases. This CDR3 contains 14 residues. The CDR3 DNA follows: TGTGCCAGCAGCAAAGGACCGATCAATCAGCCCCAGCATTTT. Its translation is CASSKGPINQPQHF.

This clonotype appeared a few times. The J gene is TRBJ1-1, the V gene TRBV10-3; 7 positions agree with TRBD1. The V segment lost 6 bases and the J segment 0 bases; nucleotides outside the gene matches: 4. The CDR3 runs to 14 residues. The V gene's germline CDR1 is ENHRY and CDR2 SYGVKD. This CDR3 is CAIRGGQMNTEAFF. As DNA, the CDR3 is TGTGCCATCAGGGGGGGACAGATGAACACTGAAGCTTTCTTT.

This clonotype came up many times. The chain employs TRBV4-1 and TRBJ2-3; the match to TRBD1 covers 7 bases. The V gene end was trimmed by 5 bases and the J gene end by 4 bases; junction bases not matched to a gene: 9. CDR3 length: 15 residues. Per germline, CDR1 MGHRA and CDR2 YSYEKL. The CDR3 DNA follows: TGCGCCAGCAGCTTTACTGTAGGGGGCCCAGATACGCAGTATTTT. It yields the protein CASSFTVGGPDTQYF.

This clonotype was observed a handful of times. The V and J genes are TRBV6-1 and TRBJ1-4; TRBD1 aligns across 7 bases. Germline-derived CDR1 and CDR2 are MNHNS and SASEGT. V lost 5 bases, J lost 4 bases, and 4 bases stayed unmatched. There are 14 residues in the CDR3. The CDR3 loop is CASSPPGGNEKLFF. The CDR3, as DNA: TGTGCCAGCAGTCCCCCAGGGGGTAATGAAAAACTGTTTTTT.

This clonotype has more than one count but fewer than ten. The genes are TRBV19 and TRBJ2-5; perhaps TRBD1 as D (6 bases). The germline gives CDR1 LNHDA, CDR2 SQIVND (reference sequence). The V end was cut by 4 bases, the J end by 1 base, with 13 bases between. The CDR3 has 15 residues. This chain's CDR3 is CASSNNRVGQETQYF. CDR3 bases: TGTGCCAGTAGTAACAACAGGGTGGGCCAAGAGACCCAGTACTTC.

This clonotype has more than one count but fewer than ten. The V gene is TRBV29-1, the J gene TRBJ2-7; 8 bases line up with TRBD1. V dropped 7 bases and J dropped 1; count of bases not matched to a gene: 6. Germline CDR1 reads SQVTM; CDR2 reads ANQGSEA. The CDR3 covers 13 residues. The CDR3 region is CSARTGFSYEQYF. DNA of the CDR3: TGCAGCGCCCGGACAGGGTTTTCCTACGAGCAGTACTTC.

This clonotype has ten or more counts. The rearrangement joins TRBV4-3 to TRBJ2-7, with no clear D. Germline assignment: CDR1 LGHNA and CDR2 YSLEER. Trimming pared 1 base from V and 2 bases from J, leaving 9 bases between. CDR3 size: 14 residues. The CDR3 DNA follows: TGCGCCAGCAGCCAAGCCAAAGGTCCCTACGAGCAGTACTTC. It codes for CASSQAKGPYEQYF.

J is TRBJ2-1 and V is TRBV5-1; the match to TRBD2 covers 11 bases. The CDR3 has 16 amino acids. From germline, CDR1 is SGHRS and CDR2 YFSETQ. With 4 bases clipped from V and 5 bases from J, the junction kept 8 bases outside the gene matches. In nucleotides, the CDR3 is TGCGCCAGCAGCATTTCGACTAGCGGGACAGACAATGAGCAGTTCTTC. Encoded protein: CASSISTSGTDNEQFF.

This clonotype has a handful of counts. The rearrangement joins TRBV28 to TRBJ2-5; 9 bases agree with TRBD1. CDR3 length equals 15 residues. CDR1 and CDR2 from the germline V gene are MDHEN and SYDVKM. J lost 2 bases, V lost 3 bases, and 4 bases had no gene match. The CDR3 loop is CASSLAGQGQETQYF. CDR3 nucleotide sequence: TGTGCCAGCAGTTTGGCGGGACAGGGTCAAGAGACCCAGTACTTC.

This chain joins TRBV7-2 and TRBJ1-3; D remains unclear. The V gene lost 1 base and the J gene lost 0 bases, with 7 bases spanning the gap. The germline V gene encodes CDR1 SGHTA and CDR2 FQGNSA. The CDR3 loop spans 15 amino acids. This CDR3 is CASSLEESSGNTIYF. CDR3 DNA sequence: TGTGCCAGCAGCTTAGAGGAGAGCTCTGGAAACACCATATATTTT.

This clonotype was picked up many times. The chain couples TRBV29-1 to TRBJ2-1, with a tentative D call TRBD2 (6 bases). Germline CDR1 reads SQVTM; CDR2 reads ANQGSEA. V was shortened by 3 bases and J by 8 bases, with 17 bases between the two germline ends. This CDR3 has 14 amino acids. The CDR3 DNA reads TGCAGCGTTGAGGATTCTAGCGTCCGGCATGAGCAGTTCTTC. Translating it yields CSVEDSSVRHEQFF.

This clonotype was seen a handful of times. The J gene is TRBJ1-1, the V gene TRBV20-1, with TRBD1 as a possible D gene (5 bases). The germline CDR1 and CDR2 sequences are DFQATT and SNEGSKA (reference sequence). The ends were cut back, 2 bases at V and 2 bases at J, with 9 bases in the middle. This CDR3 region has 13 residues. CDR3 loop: CSARRGSNTEAFF. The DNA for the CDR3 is TGCAGTGCTAGACGGGGGTCAAACACTGAAGCTTTCTTT.

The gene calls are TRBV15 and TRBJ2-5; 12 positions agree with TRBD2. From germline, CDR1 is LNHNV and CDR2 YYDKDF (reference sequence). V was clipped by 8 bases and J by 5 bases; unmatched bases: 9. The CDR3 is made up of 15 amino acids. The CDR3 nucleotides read TGTGCCACCGGGTTCCTAGCGGGAGGGCCGGAGACCCAGTACTTC. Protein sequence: CATGFLAGGPETQYF.

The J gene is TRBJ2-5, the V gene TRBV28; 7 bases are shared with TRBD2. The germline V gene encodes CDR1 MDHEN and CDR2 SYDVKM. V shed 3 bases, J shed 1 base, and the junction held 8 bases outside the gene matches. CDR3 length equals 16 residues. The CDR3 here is CASSFWGGKFQETQYF. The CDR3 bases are TGTGCCAGCAGTTTTTGGGGGGGGAAATTCCAAGAGACCCAGTACTTC. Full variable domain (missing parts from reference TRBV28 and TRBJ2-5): DVKVTQSSRYLVKRTGEKVFLECVQDMDHENMFWYRQDPGLGLRLIYFSYDVKMKEKGDIPEGYSVSREKKERFSLILESASTNQTSMYLCASSFWGGKFQETQYFGPGTRLLVL.

CDR3 loop: CASSYDRDPYNEQFF. The CDR3 nucleotides are TGTGCCAGCAGTTACGACAGGGACCCCTACAATGAGCAGTTCTTC. J is TRBJ2-1 and V is TRBV6-5, with 7 bases identical to TRBD1. This CDR3 is 15 amino acids long. The junction had 3 bases not matched to a gene; V was cut back by 2 bases and J by 2 bases. Germline V gene sequence: CDR1 MNHEY, CDR2 SVGAGI.

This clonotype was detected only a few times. The CDR3 DNA sequence: TGCGCCAGCAGCCAAGATGGTACACCTCGGAGCACAGATACGCAGTATTTT. This sequence encodes CASSQDGTPRSTDTQYF. This chain uses TRBV4-3 with TRBJ2-3; D not certain. Germline V gene lookup returns CDR1 LGHNA and CDR2 YSLEER. Trimming removed 0 bases from V and 0 bases from J, with 13 bases in between. This CDR3 is 17 amino acids long.

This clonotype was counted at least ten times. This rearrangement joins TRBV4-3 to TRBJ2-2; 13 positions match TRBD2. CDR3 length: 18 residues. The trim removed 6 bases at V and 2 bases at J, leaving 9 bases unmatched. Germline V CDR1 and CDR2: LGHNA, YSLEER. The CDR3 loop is CASRPFGLAGANTGELFF. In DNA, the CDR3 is TGCGCCAGCAGACCGTTCGGACTAGCGGGGGCAAACACCGGGGAGCTGTTTTTT.

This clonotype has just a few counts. DNA for the CDR3: TGCGCCAGCAGCTATGACAACTATGGCTACACCTTC. Its translation: CASSYDNYGYTF. V is TRBV5-1 and J is TRBJ1-2, with no clear D. Trimming took off 3 bases at V and 2 bases at J, with 5 bases between the two ends. Germline V CDR1 and CDR2: SGHRS, YFSETQ. The CDR3 spans 12 residues.

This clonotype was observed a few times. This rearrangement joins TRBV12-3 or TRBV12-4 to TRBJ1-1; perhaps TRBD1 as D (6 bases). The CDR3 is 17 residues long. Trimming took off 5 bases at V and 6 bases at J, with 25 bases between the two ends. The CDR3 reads CASSRPGGLSRIPEAFF. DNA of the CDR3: TGTGCCAGCAGTCGCCCTGGGGGCCTTAGCCGGATTCCTGAAGCTTTCTTT.

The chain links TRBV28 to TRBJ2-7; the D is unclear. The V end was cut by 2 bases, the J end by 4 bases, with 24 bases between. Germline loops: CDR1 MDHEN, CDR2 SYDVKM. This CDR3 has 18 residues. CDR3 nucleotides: TGTGCCAGCAGTTTAGTCTCCTTTTGGACCCTGGCCGGATACGAGCAGTACTTC. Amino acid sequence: CASSLVSFWTLAGYEQYF.

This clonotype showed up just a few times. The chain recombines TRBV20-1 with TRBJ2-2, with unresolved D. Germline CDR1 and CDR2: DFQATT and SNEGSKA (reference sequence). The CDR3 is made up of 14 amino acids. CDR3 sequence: CICVKAPGTGELFF. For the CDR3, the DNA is TGCATTTGTGTTAAGGCTCCCGGCACCGGGGAGCTGTTTTTT.

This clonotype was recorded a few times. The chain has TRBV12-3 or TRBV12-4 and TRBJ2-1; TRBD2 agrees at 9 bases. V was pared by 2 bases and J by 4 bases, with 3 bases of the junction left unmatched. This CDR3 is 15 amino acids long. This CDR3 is CASSLSSGIYNEQFF. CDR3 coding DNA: TGTGCCAGCAGTTTATCTAGCGGGATATACAATGAGCAGTTCTTC.

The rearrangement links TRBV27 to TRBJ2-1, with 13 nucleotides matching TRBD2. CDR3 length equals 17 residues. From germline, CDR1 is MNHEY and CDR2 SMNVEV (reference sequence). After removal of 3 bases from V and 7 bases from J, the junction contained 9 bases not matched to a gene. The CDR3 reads CASSLWTSGSPWNEQFF. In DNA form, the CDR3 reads TGTGCCAGCAGTTTGTGGACTAGCGGGAGTCCGTGGAATGAGCAGTTCTTC.

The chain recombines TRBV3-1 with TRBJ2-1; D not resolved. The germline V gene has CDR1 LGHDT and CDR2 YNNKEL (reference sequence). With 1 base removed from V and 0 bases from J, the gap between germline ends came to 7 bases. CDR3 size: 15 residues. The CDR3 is CASSQALGSYNEQFF. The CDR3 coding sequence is TGTGCCAGCAGCCAAGCTTTGGGCTCCTACAATGAGCAGTTCTTC.

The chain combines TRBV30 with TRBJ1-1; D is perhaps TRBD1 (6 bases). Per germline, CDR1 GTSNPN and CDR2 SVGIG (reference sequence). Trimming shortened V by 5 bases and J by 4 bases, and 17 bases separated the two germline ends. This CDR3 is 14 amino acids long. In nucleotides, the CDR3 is TGTGCCTGGGGGAGAACAGGGTTGGCCACTGAAGCTTTCTTT. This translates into CAWGRTGLATEAFF.

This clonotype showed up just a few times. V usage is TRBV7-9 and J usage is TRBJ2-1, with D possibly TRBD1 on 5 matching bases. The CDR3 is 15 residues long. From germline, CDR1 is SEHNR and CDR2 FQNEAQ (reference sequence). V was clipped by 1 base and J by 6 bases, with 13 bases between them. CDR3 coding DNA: TGTGCCAGCAGCTTAGATTCAGGGCTCCTCAATGAGCAGTTCTTC. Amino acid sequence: CASSLDSGLLNEQFF. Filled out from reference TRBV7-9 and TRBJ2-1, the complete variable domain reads DTGVSQNPRHKITKRGQNVTFRCDPISEHNRLYWYRQTLGQGPEFLTYFQNEAQLEKSRLLSDRFSAERPKGSFSTLEIQRTEQGDSAMYLCASSLDSGLLNEQFFGPGTRLTVL.

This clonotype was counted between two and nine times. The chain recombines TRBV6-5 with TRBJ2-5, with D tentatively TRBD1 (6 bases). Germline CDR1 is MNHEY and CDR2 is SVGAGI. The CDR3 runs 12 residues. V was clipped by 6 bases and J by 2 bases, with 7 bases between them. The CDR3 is CASRTGQETQYF. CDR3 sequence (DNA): TGTGCCAGCAGGACAGGACAAGAGACCCAGTACTTC.